This T cell receptor beta chain was recorded in a study of shared clonotypes between healthy human individuals. General study findings and limits: Non-shared clonotypes showed lower generation probabilities than clonotypes common to all four donors. For sorted subsets, rarefaction showed incomplete sequencing despite large depth.

TCRdb's copy holds only in-frame clones and misses some; the assay was immunoSEQ multiplex PCR. The sample holds over 1.5 million clones, 95% to 99% seen once. Germline V CDR1 and CDR2: MGHRA, YSYEKL. The CDR3 length is 17 residues. Between the trimmed V and J ends, which lost 0 bases and 0 bases, there was a span of 14 bases. This clone has only one observation. Its specificity is unknown. V and J are TRBV4-1 and TRBJ1-1; perhaps TRBD1 as D (6 bases). This TCR was sampled from a man younger than 40 in good health. Sequenced sample: naive CD4+ T cells sorted from blood. Specified subset: CD45RA+ positively selected. The CDR3 spells CASSQDEGTSMNTEAFF. CDR3 nucleotides: TGCGCCAGCAGCCAAGATGAAGGGACATCTATGAACACTGAAGCTTTCTTT.